Detailed here is one T cell receptor (beta chain). Its cognate antigen has yet to be identified. Base qualities are missing; no much larger clone stands one base away. This entry belongs to a study of radiotherapy plus CTLA-4 blockade in lung cancer (dated 2018 in TCRdb). About the investigation overall: Among enrolled patients, about 19% had an objective response and 31% reached disease control. What the work shows at the level of the full study, not this receptor alone: After treatment with radiotherapy and ipilimumab, TCR clones that came from tumors expanded in the peripheral blood. The strongest predictors of response, as reported, were early dynamic changes in blood T cell clones along with a rise in serum interferon-beta after radiation.

Focal radiation therapy combined with CTLA-4 blockade (ipilimumab) was tested in patients with chemo-refractory metastatic non-small-cell lung cancer. Receptor amplification or capture employed the immunoSEQ multiplex PCR assay. TCRdb limited this immuneACCESS table to in-frame rearrangements with V and J called. A share of clones is missing; checked studies link under half to unresolved V genes, and the rest is unexplained. The sample table holds about 76,000 clones, of which less than 85% were seen once. The top ten clones comprise about 0.79% of the sample. From a lookup of the germline V gene, CDR1 and CDR2 are SGHRS and YFSETQ. The CDR3 spans 16 residues, from the cysteine through the phenylalanine. Only CDR3 DNA is held: 48 bases, read in frame from base 1. Trimming leaves V shorter by 4 bases and J shorter by 7 bases, with the junction holding 9 bases beyond the gene matches.

The source material was peripheral blood, sampled from a patient treated with radiotherapy plus ipilimumab. This TCR was recovered from a human donor with non-small cell lung cancer who had stable disease on radiotherapy plus ipilimumab. The chain is encoded by TRBV5-1 joined to TRBJ1-3; TRBD1 aligns with 12 central bases. The CDR3 reads as follows: CASSTGTGGVKNTIYF. The nucleotide sequence reads TGCGCCAGCAGCACAGGGACAGGGGGCGTAAAGAACACCATATATTTT.